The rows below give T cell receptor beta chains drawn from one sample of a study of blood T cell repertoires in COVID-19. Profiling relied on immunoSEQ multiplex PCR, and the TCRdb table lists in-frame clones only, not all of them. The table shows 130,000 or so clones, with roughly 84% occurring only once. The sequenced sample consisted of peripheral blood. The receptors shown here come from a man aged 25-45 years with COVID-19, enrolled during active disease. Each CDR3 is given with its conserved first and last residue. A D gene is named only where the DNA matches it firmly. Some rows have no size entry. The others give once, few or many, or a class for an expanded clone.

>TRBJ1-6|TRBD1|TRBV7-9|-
CASSLSGQGAWSPLHF
TGTGCCAGCAGCTTGAGTGGCCAGGGGGCATGGTCACCCCTCCACTTT
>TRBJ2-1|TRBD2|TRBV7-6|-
CASSSPSEGSGRFDNEQFF
TGTGCCAGCAGCTCCCCTAGCGAAGGTAGCGGGAGATTCGACAATGAGCAGTTCTTC
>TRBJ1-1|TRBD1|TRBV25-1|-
CATQISGTGFAEAFF
TGTGCCACCCAAATCTCCGGGACAGGGTTTGCTGAAGCTTTCTTT
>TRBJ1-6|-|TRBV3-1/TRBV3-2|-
CASSPAPPSSPLHF
TGTGCCAGCAGCCCAGCGCCGCCAAGTTCACCCCTCCACTTT
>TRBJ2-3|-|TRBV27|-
CASSLAGTGVDTQYF
TGTGCCAGCAGTTTAGCCGGGACTGGGGTGGATACGCAGTATTTT
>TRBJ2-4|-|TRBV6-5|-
CASSYDTTKNIQYF
TGTGCCAGCAGTTACGACACCACCAAAAACATTCAGTACTTC
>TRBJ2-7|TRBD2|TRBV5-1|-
CASSATSGSYEQYF
TGCGCCAGCAGCGCGACTAGCGGATCCTACGAGCAGTACTTC
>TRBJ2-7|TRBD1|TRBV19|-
CASSTSRGQGFYEQYF
TGTGCCAGTAGTACGTCAAGGGGACAGGGTTTCTACGAGCAGTACTTC
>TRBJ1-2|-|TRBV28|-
CASSLQIYGYTF
TGTGCCAGCAGTTTACAGATATATGGCTACACCTTC
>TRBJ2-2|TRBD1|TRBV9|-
CASSQASQGESGELFF
TGTGCCAGCAGCCAAGCATCGCAGGGGGAGTCCGGGGAGCTGTTTTTT
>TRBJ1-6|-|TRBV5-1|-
CASSLVGSSGGSPLHF
TGCGCCAGCAGCTTGGTGGGGAGCTCGGGCGGTTCACCCCTCCACTTT
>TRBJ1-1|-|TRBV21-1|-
CASISKGGNTEAFF
TGTGCCAGCATCTCAAAGGGAGGTAACACTGAAGCTTTCTTT
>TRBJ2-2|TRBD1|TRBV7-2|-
CASSDARRGLTGELFF
TGTGCCAGCAGCGACGCCCGCAGGGGGCTTACCGGGGAGCTGTTTTTT
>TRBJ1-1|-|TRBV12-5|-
CASALTARGTEAFF
TGTGCTAGTGCCCTGACAGCCAGGGGCACTGAAGCTTTCTTT
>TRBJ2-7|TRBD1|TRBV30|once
CAWANRGLVYEQYF
TGTGCCTGGGCAAACAGGGGTCTCGTCTACGAGCAGTACTTC
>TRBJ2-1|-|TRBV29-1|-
CSVEGQKYNEQFF
TGCAGCGTTGAAGGACAGAAGTACAATGAGCAGTTCTTC
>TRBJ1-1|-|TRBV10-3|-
CATLTEMNTEAFF
TGTGCCACCCTGACAGAGATGAACACTGAAGCTTTCTTT
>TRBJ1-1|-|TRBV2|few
CASSDGVAFF
TGTGCCAGCAGTGACGGGGTGGCTTTCTTT
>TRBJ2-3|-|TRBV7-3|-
CASSLRRDTDTQYF
TGTGCCAGCAGCTTGAGGCGGGACACAGATACGCAGTATTTT
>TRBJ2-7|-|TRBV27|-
CASSSSYEQYF
TGTGCCAGCAGTTCGTCCTACGAGCAGTACTTC
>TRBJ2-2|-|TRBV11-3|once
CASSLQGTGELFF
TGTGCCAGCAGCTTACAGGGTACCGGGGAGCTGTTTTTT
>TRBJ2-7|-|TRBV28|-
CASSLRQGTYEQYF
TGTGCCAGCAGTTTACGGCAGGGAACCTACGAGCAGTACTTC
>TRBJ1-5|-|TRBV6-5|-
CASRAGVRNQPQHF
TGTGCCAGCAGGGCAGGGGTGCGCAATCAGCCCCAGCATTTT
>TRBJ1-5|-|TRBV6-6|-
CASSLGALNQPQHF
TGTGCCAGCAGTTTGGGGGCCCTCAATCAGCCCCAGCATTTT
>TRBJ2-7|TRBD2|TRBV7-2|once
CASSRASGPTYEQYF
TGTGCCAGCAGCCGCGCTAGCGGGCCGACCTACGAGCAGTACTTC
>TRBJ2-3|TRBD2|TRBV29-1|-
CSVAGLAGTDTQYF
TGCAGCGTCGCTGGACTAGCGGGAACAGATACGCAGTATTTT
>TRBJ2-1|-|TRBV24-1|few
CATSELGSGREYNEQFF
TGTGCCACCAGTGAACTCGGGAGCGGGCGGGAATACAATGAGCAGTTCTTC
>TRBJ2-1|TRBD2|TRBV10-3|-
CAISVGGSSYNEQFF
TGTGCCATCAGTGTCGGCGGGAGCTCCTACAATGAGCAGTTCTTC
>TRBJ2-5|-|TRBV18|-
CASSPIPGARETQYF
TGTGCCAGCTCACCAATTCCAGGGGCCAGAGAGACCCAGTACTTC
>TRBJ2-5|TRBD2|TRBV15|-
CATSRDQGGETQYF
TGTGCCACCAGCAGAGACCAGGGAGGGGAGACCCAGTACTTC
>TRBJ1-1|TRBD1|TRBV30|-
CAGEQGADAFF
TGTGCGGGGGAACAGGGGGCAGATGCTTTCTTT
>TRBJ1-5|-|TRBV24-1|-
CATSDARGANQPQHF
TGTGCCACCAGTGATGCCCGCGGGGCCAATCAGCCCCAGCATTTT
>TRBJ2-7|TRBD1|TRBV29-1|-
CSAKTGGYEQYF
TGCAGCGCCAAAACAGGGGGCTACGAGCAGTACTTC
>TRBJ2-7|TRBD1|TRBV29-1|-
CSARAGQGGEQYF
TGCAGCGCCCGTGCTGGACAGGGCGGCGAGCAGTACTTC
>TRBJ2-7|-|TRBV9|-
CASSPNYREQYF
TGTGCCAGCAGCCCGAACTATAGGGAGCAGTACTTC
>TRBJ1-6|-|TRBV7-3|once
CASSLTGGRHNSPLHF
TGTGCCAGCAGCTTAACGGGCGGGCGCCATAATTCACCCCTCCACTTT
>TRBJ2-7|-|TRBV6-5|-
CASASLPGVSNEQYF
TGTGCCAGCGCCTCGCTTCCCGGGGTTAGCAACGAGCAGTACTTC
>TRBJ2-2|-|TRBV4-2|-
CASSKRDGVGAGELFF
TGTGCCAGCAGCAAAAGGGATGGGGTCGGGGCCGGGGAGCTGTTTTTT
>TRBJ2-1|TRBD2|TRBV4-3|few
CASSQDIAGYSNEQFF
TGCGCCAGCAGCCAAGATATAGCGGGATACTCTAATGAGCAGTTCTTC
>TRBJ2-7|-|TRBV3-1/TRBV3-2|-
CASSQDTGPEQYF
TGTGCCAGCAGCCAAGATACAGGGCCCGAGCAGTACTTC
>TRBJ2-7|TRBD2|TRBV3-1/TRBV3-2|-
CASSQDGREPEQYF
TGTGCCAGCAGCCAAGATGGGAGGGAGCCCGAGCAGTACTTC
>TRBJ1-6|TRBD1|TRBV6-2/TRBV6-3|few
CASSYRNRGNSPLHF
TGTGCCAGCAGTTACAGGAACAGGGGGAATTCACCCCTCCACTTT